This T cell receptor (beta chain) was sequenced for a study of blood T cells in healthy people across ages. Combining a sample-barcoded 5' primer with a J-beta primer mix, a second PCR ran for roughly 7 to 12 cycles. MiXCR, applied by TCRdb to the 5' RACE reads, yields one record per CDR3 protein. The sample records 780,000 or so distinct CDR3 sequences, about 53% being singletons. This CDR3 has 17 residues. Trimming removed 7 bases at V and 7 bases at J, with 26 bases between. Germline CDR1 reads MNHNS; CDR2 reads SASEGT. This chain joins TRBV6-1 and TRBJ2-1; D call uncertain. This TCR was recovered from a man older than 75 in good health. The sample was blood. CDR3 nucleotides: TGTGCCAGCAACCCCGGCCTACGTCCCCCTGACGAAAATGAGCAGTTCTTC. Residues: CASNPGLRPPDENEQFF.